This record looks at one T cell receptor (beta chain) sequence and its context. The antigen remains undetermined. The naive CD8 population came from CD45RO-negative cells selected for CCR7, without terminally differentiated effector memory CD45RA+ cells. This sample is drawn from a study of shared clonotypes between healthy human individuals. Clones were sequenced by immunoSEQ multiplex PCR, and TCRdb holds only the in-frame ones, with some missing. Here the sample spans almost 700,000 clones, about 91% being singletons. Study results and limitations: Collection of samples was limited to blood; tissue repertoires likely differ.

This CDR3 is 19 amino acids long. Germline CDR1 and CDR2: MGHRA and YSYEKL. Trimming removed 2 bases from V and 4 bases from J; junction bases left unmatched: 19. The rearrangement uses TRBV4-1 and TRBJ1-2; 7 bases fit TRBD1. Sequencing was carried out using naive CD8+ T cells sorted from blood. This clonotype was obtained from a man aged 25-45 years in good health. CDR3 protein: CASSQSVRGGGVAGYGYTF. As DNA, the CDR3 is TGCGCCAGCAGCCAATCGGTTAGAGGGGGCGGGGTAGCGGGCTATGGCTACACCTTC.